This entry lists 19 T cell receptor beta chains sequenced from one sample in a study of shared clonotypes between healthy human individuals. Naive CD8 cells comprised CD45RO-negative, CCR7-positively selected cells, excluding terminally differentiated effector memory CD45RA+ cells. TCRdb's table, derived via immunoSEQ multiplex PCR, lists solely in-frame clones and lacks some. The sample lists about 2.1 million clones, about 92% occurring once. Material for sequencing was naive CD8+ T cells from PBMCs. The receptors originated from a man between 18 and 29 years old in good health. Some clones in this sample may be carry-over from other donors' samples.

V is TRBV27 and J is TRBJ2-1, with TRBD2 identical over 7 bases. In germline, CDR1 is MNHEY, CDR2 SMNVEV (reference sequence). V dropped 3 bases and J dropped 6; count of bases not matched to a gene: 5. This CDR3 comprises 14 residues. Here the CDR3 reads CASSFGRSGNEQFF. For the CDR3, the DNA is TGTGCCAGCAGTTTCGGGAGGTCTGGCAATGAGCAGTTCTTC.

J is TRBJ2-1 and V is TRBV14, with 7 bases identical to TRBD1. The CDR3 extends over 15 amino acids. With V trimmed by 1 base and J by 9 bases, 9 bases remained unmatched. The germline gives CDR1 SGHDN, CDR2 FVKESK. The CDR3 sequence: CASSQVTGDEPEQFF. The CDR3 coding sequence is TGTGCCAGCAGCCAAGTTACAGGGGATGAACCTGAGCAGTTCTTC. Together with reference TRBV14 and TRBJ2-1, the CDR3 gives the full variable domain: EAGVTQFPSHSVIEKGQTVTLRCDPISGHDNLYWYRRVMGKEIKFLLHFVKESKQDESGMPNNRFLAERTGGTYSTLKVQPAELEDSGVYFCASSQVTGDEPEQFFGPGTRLTVL.

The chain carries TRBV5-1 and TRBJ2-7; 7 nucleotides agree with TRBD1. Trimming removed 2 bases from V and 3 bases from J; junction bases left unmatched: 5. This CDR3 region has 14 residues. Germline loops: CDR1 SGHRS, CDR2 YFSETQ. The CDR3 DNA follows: TGCGCCAGCAGCTTAACTGACAGGGTCTACGAGCAGTACTTC. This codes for CASSLTDRVYEQYF. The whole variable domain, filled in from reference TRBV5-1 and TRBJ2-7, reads KAGVTQTPRYLIKTRGQQVTLSCSPISGHRSVSWYQQTPGQGLQFLFEYFSETQRNKGNFPGRFSGRQFSNSRSEMNVSTLELGDSALYLCASSLTDRVYEQYFGPGTRLTVT.

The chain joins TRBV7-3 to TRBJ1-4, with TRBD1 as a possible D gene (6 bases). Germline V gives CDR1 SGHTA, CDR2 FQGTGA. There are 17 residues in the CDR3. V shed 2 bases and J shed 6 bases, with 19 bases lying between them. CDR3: CASSLFSGQPKHEKLFF. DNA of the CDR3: TGTGCCAGCAGCTTATTTTCCGGACAGCCCAAGCATGAAAAACTGTTTTTT. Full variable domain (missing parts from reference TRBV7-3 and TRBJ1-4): GAGVSQTPSNKVTEKGKYVELRCDPISGHTALYWYRQSLGQGPEFLIYFQGTGAADDSGLPNDRFFAVRPEGSVSTLKIQRTERGDSAVYLCASSLFSGQPKHEKLFFGSGTQLSVL.

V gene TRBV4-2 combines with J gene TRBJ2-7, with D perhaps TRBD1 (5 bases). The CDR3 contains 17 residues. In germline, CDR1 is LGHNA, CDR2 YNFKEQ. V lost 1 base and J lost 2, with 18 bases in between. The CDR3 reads CASSQVFRSGKTYEQYF. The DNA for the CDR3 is TGTGCCAGCAGCCAAGTATTTAGGTCAGGGAAAACCTACGAGCAGTACTTC.

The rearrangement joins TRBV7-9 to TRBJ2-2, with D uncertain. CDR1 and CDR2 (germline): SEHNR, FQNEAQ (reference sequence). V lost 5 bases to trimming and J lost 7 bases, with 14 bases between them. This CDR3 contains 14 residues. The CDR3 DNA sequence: TGTGCCAGCAGCGACCGTTTGGGTATCGGGGAGCTGTTTTTT. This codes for CASSDRLGIGELFF.

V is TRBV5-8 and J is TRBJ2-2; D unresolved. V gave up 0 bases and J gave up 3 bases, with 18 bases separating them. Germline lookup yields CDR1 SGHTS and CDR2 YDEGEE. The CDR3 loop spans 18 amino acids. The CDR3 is CASSLESGRWSDTGELFF. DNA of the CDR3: TGTGCCAGCAGCTTGGAGTCCGGCAGATGGTCCGACACCGGGGAGCTGTTTTTT.

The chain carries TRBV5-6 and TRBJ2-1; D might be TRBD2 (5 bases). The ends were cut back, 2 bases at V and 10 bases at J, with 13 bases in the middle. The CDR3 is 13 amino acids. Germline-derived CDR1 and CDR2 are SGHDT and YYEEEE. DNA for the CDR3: TGTGCCAGCAGCTTTTTAGTGGGAGCGGAGCAGTTCTTC. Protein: CASSFLVGAEQFF. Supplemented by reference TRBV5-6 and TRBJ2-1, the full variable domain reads DAGVTQSPTHLIKTRGQQVTLRCSPKSGHDTVSWYQQALGQGPQFIFQYYEEEERQRGNFPDRFSGHQFPNYSSELNVNALLLGDSALYLCASSFLVGAEQFFGPGTRLTVL.

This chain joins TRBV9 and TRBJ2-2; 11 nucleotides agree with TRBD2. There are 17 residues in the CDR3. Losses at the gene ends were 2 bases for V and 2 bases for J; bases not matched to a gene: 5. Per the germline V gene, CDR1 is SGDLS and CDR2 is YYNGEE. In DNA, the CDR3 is TGTGCCAGCAGCGTGGGGACTAGCGGCCACAACACCGGGGAGCTGTTTTTT. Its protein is CASSVGTSGHNTGELFF.

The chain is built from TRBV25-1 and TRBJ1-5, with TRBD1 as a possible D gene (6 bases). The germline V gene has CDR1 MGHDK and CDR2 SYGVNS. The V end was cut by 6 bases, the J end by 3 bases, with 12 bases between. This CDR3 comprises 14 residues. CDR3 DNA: TGTGCCAGCAGCTTCAGGGGAATCAATCAGCCCCAGCATTTT. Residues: CASSFRGINQPQHF.

The CDR3 spells CASSLVGASGNQPQHF. CDR3 nucleotide sequence: TGTGCCAGCAGCTTAGTGGGGGCGAGTGGCAATCAGCCCCAGCATTTT. V and J are TRBV7-9 and TRBJ1-5, with a possible D match to TRBD1 (6 bases). There are 16 residues in the CDR3. Germline V gene data show CDR1 as SEHNR and CDR2 as FQNEAQ (reference sequence). Trimming shortened V by 1 base and J by 2 bases, and 12 bases separated the two germline ends.

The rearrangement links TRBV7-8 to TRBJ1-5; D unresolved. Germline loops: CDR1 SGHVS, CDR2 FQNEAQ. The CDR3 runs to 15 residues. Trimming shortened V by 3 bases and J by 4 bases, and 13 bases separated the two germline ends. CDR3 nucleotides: TGTGCCAGCAGCTTTGGAAGGGTTACGAATCAGCCCCAGCATTTT. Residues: CASSFGRVTNQPQHF.

The CDR3 nucleotides are TGTGCCAGCAGCTTGTACAGGGAGGGTGAAGCTTTCTTT. Its translation: CASSLYREGEAFF. V gene TRBV5-4 combines with J gene TRBJ1-1, with a weak D call TRBD1 (6 bases). The CDR3 spans 13 residues. Per germline, CDR1 SGHNT and CDR2 YYREEE (reference sequence). Deletions cut 1 base from V and 7 bases from J, with 11 bases between.

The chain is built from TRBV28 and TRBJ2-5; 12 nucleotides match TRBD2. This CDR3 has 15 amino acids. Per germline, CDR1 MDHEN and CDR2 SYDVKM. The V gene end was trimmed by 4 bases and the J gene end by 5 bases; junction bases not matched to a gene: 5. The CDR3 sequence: CASSYRLAGAETQYF. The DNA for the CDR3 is TGTGCCAGCAGTTATCGACTAGCGGGAGCGGAGACCCAGTACTTC.

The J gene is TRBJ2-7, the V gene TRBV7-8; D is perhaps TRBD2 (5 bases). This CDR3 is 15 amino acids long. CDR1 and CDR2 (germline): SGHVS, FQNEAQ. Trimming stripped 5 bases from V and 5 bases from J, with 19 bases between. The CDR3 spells CASSPGVGSPNEQYF. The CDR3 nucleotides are TGTGCCAGCAGCCCCGGGGTGGGCTCGCCCAACGAGCAGTACTTC.

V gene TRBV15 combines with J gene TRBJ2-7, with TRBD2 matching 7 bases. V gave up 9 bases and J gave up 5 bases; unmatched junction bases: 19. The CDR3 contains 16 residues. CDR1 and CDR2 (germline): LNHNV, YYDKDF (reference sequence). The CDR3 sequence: CATLAVRDYPSHEQYF. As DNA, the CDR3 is TGTGCCACTCTAGCCGTCCGGGACTATCCTTCCCACGAGCAGTACTTC. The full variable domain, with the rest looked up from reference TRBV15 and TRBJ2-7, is DAMVIQNPRYQVTQFGKPVTLSCSQTLNHNVMYWYQQKSSQAPKLLFHYYDKDFNNEADTPDNFQSRRPNTSFCFLDIRSPGLGDTAMYLCATLAVRDYPSHEQYFGPGTRLTVT.

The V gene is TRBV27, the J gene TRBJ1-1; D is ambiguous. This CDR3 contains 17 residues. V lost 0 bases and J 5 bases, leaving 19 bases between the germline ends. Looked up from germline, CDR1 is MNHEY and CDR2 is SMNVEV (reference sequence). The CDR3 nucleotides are TGTGCCAGCAGTTTATCGAGCCCCCTGGGTGTAGGGACTGAAGCTTTCTTT. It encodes CASSLSSPLGVGTEAFF.

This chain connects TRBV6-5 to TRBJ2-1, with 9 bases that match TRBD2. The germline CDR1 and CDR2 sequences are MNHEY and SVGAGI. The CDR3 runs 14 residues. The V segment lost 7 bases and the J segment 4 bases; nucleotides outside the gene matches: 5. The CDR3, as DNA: TGTGCCAGCATGGCGGGAGGGTTGTACAATGAGCAGTTCTTC. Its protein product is CASMAGGLYNEQFF.

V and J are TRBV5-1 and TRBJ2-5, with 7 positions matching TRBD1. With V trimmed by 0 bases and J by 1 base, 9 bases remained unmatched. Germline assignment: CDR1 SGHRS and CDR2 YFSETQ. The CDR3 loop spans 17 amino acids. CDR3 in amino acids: CASSLGTQGSTQETQYF. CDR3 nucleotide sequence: TGCGCCAGCAGCTTGGGAACACAGGGGTCGACCCAAGAGACCCAGTACTTC. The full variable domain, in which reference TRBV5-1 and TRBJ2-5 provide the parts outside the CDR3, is KAGVTQTPRYLIKTRGQQVTLSCSPISGHRSVSWYQQTPGQGLQFLFEYFSETQRNKGNFPGRFSGRQFSNSRSEMNVSTLELGDSALYLCASSLGTQGSTQETQYFGPGTRLLVL.